The T cell receptor (beta chain) under discussion was sequenced for a study of T cells after yellow fever vaccination. Study information: With SMART-Seq v4 Ultra Low Input, the fractions containing low cell numbers were prepared.

Trimming took off 4 bases at V and 4 bases at J, with 10 bases between the two ends. The CDR3 has 13 amino acids. CDR1 MNHNS and CDR2 SASEGT come from the germline V gene. Whole-study results and caveats: Primary-vaccination clones mostly resurfaced post-booster (roughly 97% CD4, around 88% CD8).

In this sample, this clonotype turned up a few times. The antigen is not known. TCRdb analysed the 5' RACE reads with MiXCR anew, one entry per CDR3 protein. The data contain approximately 300,000 distinct CDR3 sequences, around 7.3% of them singletons. Specimen: PBMCs, collected around 45 days after the first yellow fever vaccination. The chain uses TRBV6-1 and TRBJ1-1; possible D gene TRBD1, 6 bases. The source is a man aged 18 to 29 who received the YFV17D yellow fever vaccine. The CDR3 protein is CASSVGGATEAFF. For the CDR3, the DNA is TGTGCCAGCAGTGTCGGGGGGGCCACTGAAGCTTTCTTT.